The rows below give T cell receptor beta chains drawn from one sample of a study of cytomegalovirus exposure and HLA in healthy donors. Clones were sequenced by immunoSEQ multiplex PCR, and TCRdb holds only the in-frame ones, with some missing. The table has roughly 160,000 clones, 80% to 85% seen once. The sample consisted of PBMCs. These receptor sequences come from a boy between 2 and 10 years old in good health and CMV-seronegative. Both conserved end residues are part of each CDR3.

v_gene: TRBV18
j_gene: TRBJ2-2
CDR3aa: CASSPGLAGREGTGELFF

v_gene: TRBV9
j_gene: TRBJ2-1
CDR3aa: CASSVLTSGINEQFF

v_gene: TRBV29-1
j_gene: TRBJ1-4
CDR3aa: CSVGGGGNEKLFF

v_gene: TRBV7-9
j_gene: TRBJ1-2
CDR3aa: CASTSSLTGAEAGYTF

v_gene: TRBV18
j_gene: TRBJ1-3
CDR3aa: CASSPPVAKNSGNTIYF

v_gene: TRBV29-1
j_gene: TRBJ1-1
CDR3aa: CSVESGNTEAFF

v_gene: TRBV2
j_gene: TRBJ2-7
CDR3aa: CASSEGGVKNEQYF

v_gene: TRBV2
j_gene: TRBJ2-2
CDR3aa: CASRGGLAGVNTGELFF

v_gene: TRBV5-3
j_gene: TRBJ2-2
CDR3aa: CARTSSGGATGELFF

v_gene: TRBV2
j_gene: TRBJ2-7
CDR3aa: CASSSRAPAYEQYF

v_gene: TRBV6-5
j_gene: TRBJ1-6
CDR3aa: CASRLGAGVGSPLHF

v_gene: TRBV28
j_gene: TRBJ1-5
CDR3aa: CASSSRSVNQPQHF

v_gene: TRBV9
j_gene: TRBJ1-1
CDR3aa: CASSVGATAIMNTEAFF

v_gene: TRBV5-1
j_gene: TRBJ1-2
CDR3aa: CASSSSGVDGYTF

v_gene: TRBV9
j_gene: TRBJ2-1
CDR3aa: CASSPGLAGGVGHNEQFF